Sequencing of this T cell receptor beta chain was carried out in a study of CD8+ T cells in alopecia areata. Across the study: Treated patients were dosed with oral tofacitinib, taking 5 to 10 mg twice daily. General study results and limits: Across lesional scalp, and particularly alopecia totalis/universalis, clonality surpassed that of normal scalp.

The length of the CDR3 is 12 residues. Germline CDR1 MNHEY, CDR2 SMNVEV (reference sequence). Trimming took off 7 bases at V and 2 bases at J, with 8 bases between the two ends. Notes on this clone: Its cognate antigen is unknown.

Extracted from the samples, RNA was reverse transcribed into cDNA to serve as the sequencing template. The data were produced by immunoSEQ multiplex PCR, yet TCRdb's version contains in-frame clones alone and is incomplete. The sample lists approximately 63,000 clones, 60% occurring once. The TCR was taken from a human donor with alopecia areata. The source was CD8+ T cells sorted from blood, collected at week 0. This chain joins TRBV27 and TRBJ1-1; D ambiguous. This CDR3 is CASIARNTEAFF. CDR3 DNA: TGTGCCAGCATTGCCCGTAACACTGAAGCTTTCTTT.